This is a list of T cell receptor beta chains from one sample in a study of T cell responses to AZD1222 COVID-19 vaccine. Repertoires were generated with immunoSEQ multiplex PCR, while TCRdb's copy carries only in-frame clones and drops some. The sample lists about 150,000 clones, less than 90% seen once, with 3% to 3.5% in the top ten. Material: peripheral blood, obtained on day 0 of AZD1222 vaccination. Receptors were obtained from an adult in good health. Each CDR3 is given with its conserved first and last residue. Each record gives: J gene, V gene, clone size, D gene, CDR3 length, CDR3 protein, CDR3 DNA. D genes are given only for firm matches. Some rows have no size entry. The others give once, few or many, or a class for an expanded clone.

j_call: TRBJ2-5; v_call: TRBV7-2; clone_size: -; d_call: -; cdr3_length: 13; cdr3_aa: CASSLAYQETQYF; cdr3_nt: TGTGCCAGCAGCTTAGCGTACCAAGAGACCCAGTACTTC
j_call: TRBJ1-2; v_call: TRBV6-2/TRBV6-3; clone_size: -; d_call: TRBD1; cdr3_length: 15; cdr3_aa: CASSHGRTGGGGYTF; cdr3_nt: TGTGCCAGCAGTCACGGACGGACAGGGGGCGGTGGCTACACCTTC
j_call: TRBJ2-3; v_call: TRBV11-3; clone_size: -; d_call: TRBD2; cdr3_length: 16; cdr3_aa: CASSLGTSGSTDTQYF; cdr3_nt: TGTGCCAGCAGCCTCGGGACTAGCGGAAGCACAGATACGCAGTATTTT
j_call: TRBJ1-4; v_call: TRBV4-1; clone_size: -; d_call: TRBD1; cdr3_length: 15; cdr3_aa: CASSQDRTTNEKLFF; cdr3_nt: TGCGCCAGCAGCCAGGACAGGACAACTAATGAAAAACTGTTTTTT
j_call: TRBJ2-6; v_call: TRBV13; clone_size: -; d_call: -; cdr3_length: 14; cdr3_aa: CASSGEGGANVLTF; cdr3_nt: TGTGCCAGCAGCGGAGAGGGTGGGGCCAACGTCCTGACTTTC
j_call: TRBJ1-5; v_call: TRBV10-3; clone_size: few; d_call: -; cdr3_length: 13; cdr3_aa: CATTHDGNQPQHF; cdr3_nt: TGTGCCACCACCCACGATGGCAATCAGCCCCAGCATTTT
j_call: TRBJ2-1; v_call: TRBV4-1; clone_size: -; d_call: TRBD2; cdr3_length: 16; cdr3_aa: CASSQEERGGKNEQFF; cdr3_nt: TGCGCCAGCAGCCAAGAGGAGCGGGGGGGCAAGAATGAGCAGTTCTTC
j_call: TRBJ2-1; v_call: TRBV7-2; clone_size: -; d_call: -; cdr3_length: 16; cdr3_aa: CASSLAAGSSYNEQFF; cdr3_nt: TGTGCCAGCAGCTTAGCGGCGGGAAGCTCCTACAATGAGCAGTTCTTC
j_call: TRBJ2-3; v_call: TRBV3-1/TRBV3-2; clone_size: -; d_call: -; cdr3_length: 13; cdr3_aa: CASSQARQITQYF; cdr3_nt: TGTGCCAGCAGCCAAGCAAGGCAGATAACGCAGTATTTT
j_call: TRBJ1-2; v_call: TRBV6-5; clone_size: -; d_call: -; cdr3_length: 13; cdr3_aa: CASSYGGSKGYTF; cdr3_nt: TGTGCCAGCAGTTACGGGGGGAGTAAGGGCTACACCTTC
j_call: TRBJ1-3; v_call: TRBV2; clone_size: -; d_call: -; cdr3_length: 14; cdr3_aa: CASTTGPSGNTIYF; cdr3_nt: TGTGCCAGCACGACTGGACCCTCCGGAAACACCATATATTTT
j_call: TRBJ1-5; v_call: TRBV12-3/TRBV12-4; clone_size: -; d_call: TRBD1; cdr3_length: 13; cdr3_aa: CASSPGQFQPQHF; cdr3_nt: TGTGCCAGCAGTCCGGGACAGTTTCAGCCCCAGCATTTT
j_call: TRBJ2-2; v_call: TRBV2; clone_size: medium-sized; d_call: TRBD2; cdr3_length: 18; cdr3_aa: CASSLGTSGAANTGELFF; cdr3_nt: TGTGCCAGCAGCCTCGGGACTAGCGGGGCTGCGAACACCGGGGAGCTGTTTTTT
j_call: TRBJ2-1; v_call: TRBV4-2; clone_size: -; d_call: TRBD1; cdr3_length: 15; cdr3_aa: CASSQPRQGLNEQFF; cdr3_nt: TGTGCCAGCAGCCAACCCAGACAGGGCTTGAATGAGCAGTTCTTC
j_call: TRBJ1-2; v_call: TRBV6-5; clone_size: -; d_call: -; cdr3_length: 15; cdr3_aa: CASSYGEGFSYGYTF; cdr3_nt: TGTGCCAGCAGTTACGGCGAGGGGTTCAGCTATGGCTACACCTTC
j_call: TRBJ2-2; v_call: TRBV28; clone_size: -; d_call: -; cdr3_length: 18; cdr3_aa: CASSLWYRNLLRAGELFF; cdr3_nt: TGTGCCAGCAGTTTATGGTACCGGAACTTACTAAGGGCCGGGGAGCTGTTTTTT
j_call: TRBJ2-7; v_call: TRBV7-2; clone_size: -; d_call: TRBD2; cdr3_length: 15; cdr3_aa: CASSLASGDSYEQYF; cdr3_nt: TGTGCCAGCAGCTTAGCTAGCGGGGACTCCTACGAGCAGTACTTC
j_call: TRBJ1-5; v_call: TRBV4-1; clone_size: once; d_call: -; cdr3_length: 17; cdr3_aa: CASSQDVRGNSNQPQHF; cdr3_nt: TGCGCCAGCAGCCAAGATGTGAGAGGGAATAGCAATCAGCCCCAGCATTTT
j_call: TRBJ1-2; v_call: TRBV4-3; clone_size: -; d_call: TRBD1; cdr3_length: 15; cdr3_aa: CASSQDPRTGGGYTF; cdr3_nt: TGCGCCAGCAGCCAAGATCCCCGGACAGGCGGCGGCTACACCTTC
j_call: TRBJ1-2; v_call: TRBV4-1; clone_size: -; d_call: TRBD1; cdr3_length: 15; cdr3_aa: CASSPSGQAYYGYTF; cdr3_nt: TGCGCCAGCAGCCCCTCCGGACAGGCGTACTATGGCTACACCTTC
j_call: TRBJ2-1; v_call: TRBV2; clone_size: few; d_call: -; cdr3_length: 18; cdr3_aa: CASSGSLIWGHNYNEQFF; cdr3_nt: TGTGCCAGCAGTGGAAGTCTGATCTGGGGACACAACTACAATGAGCAGTTCTTC
j_call: TRBJ2-7; v_call: TRBV12-3/TRBV12-4; clone_size: once; d_call: -; cdr3_length: 13; cdr3_aa: CASSLGRTYEQYF; cdr3_nt: TGTGCCAGCAGTTTAGGACGGACCTACGAGCAGTACTTC
j_call: TRBJ2-7; v_call: TRBV2; clone_size: once; d_call: -; cdr3_length: 14; cdr3_aa: CASSGTKAAYEQYF; cdr3_nt: TGTGCCAGCAGTGGGACAAAGGCGGCCTACGAGCAGTACTTC
j_call: TRBJ1-5; v_call: TRBV10-3; clone_size: -; d_call: TRBD1; cdr3_length: 18; cdr3_aa: CAIRGEAGGSWSNQPQHF; cdr3_nt: TGTGCCATCAGGGGGGAGGCAGGGGGCTCTTGGAGCAATCAGCCCCAGCATTTT
j_call: TRBJ1-4; v_call: TRBV4-3; clone_size: -; d_call: TRBD1; cdr3_length: 18; cdr3_aa: CASSPWTGGGWANEKLFF; cdr3_nt: TGCGCCAGCAGCCCTTGGACAGGGGGCGGGTGGGCTAATGAAAAACTGTTTTTT
j_call: TRBJ1-1; v_call: TRBV6-6; clone_size: few; d_call: -; cdr3_length: 15; cdr3_aa: CASSPPLGGNTEAFF; cdr3_nt: TGTGCCAGCAGTCCCCCCTTGGGAGGGAACACTGAAGCTTTCTTT
j_call: TRBJ2-6; v_call: TRBV19; clone_size: -; d_call: -; cdr3_length: 14; cdr3_aa: CAPHPNSGANVLTF; cdr3_nt: TGTGCCCCTCACCCAAACTCTGGGGCCAACGTCCTGACTTTC
j_call: TRBJ2-1; v_call: TRBV5-1; clone_size: once; d_call: TRBD2; cdr3_length: 16; cdr3_aa: CASSRGVAGLYNEQFF; cdr3_nt: TGCGCCAGCAGCCGCGGGGTAGCGGGGCTATACAATGAGCAGTTCTTC
j_call: TRBJ2-7; v_call: TRBV10-3; clone_size: -; d_call: TRBD1; cdr3_length: 14; cdr3_aa: CAIRTGGSSYEQYF; cdr3_nt: TGTGCCATCAGGACAGGGGGAAGCTCCTACGAGCAGTACTTC
j_call: TRBJ2-3; v_call: TRBV7-2; clone_size: -; d_call: -; cdr3_length: 15; cdr3_aa: CASSLVVSGTDTQYF; cdr3_nt: TGTGCCAGCAGCTTAGTGGTTAGCGGCACAGATACGCAGTATTTT
j_call: TRBJ2-5; v_call: TRBV11-2; clone_size: -; d_call: TRBD1; cdr3_length: 15; cdr3_aa: CASSLVGQGGETQYF; cdr3_nt: TGTGCCAGCAGCTTAGTAGGACAGGGTGGGGAGACCCAGTACTTC
j_call: TRBJ1-1; v_call: TRBV5-1; clone_size: -; d_call: TRBD1; cdr3_length: 14; cdr3_aa: CASRAGTANTEAFF; cdr3_nt: TGCGCCAGCAGGGCCGGGACAGCGAACACTGAAGCTTTCTTT
j_call: TRBJ2-3; v_call: TRBV7-2; clone_size: -; d_call: -; cdr3_length: 15; cdr3_aa: CASTQVGASADTQYF; cdr3_nt: TGTGCCAGCACCCAAGTTGGCGCCTCCGCAGATACGCAGTATTTT
j_call: TRBJ2-5; v_call: TRBV7-2; clone_size: few; d_call: TRBD1; cdr3_length: 15; cdr3_aa: CASSLATGARGTQYF; cdr3_nt: TGTGCCAGCAGCTTAGCGACAGGGGCGCGTGGGACCCAGTACTTC
j_call: TRBJ1-1; v_call: TRBV18; clone_size: once; d_call: TRBD1; cdr3_length: 17; cdr3_aa: CASSPLPGQVLNTEAFF; cdr3_nt: TGTGCCAGCTCACCACTTCCCGGACAGGTGTTGAACACTGAAGCTTTCTTT
j_call: TRBJ1-4; v_call: TRBV5-1; clone_size: -; d_call: -; cdr3_length: 15; cdr3_aa: CASRPNVSPNEKLFF; cdr3_nt: TGCGCCAGCAGGCCCAACGTGAGTCCTAATGAAAAACTGTTTTTT
j_call: TRBJ1-3; v_call: TRBV20-1; clone_size: -; d_call: -; cdr3_length: 11; cdr3_aa: CSARSVNTIYF; cdr3_nt: TGCAGTGCTAGGTCTGTGAACACCATATATTTT
j_call: TRBJ2-7; v_call: TRBV5-1; clone_size: -; d_call: -; cdr3_length: 15; cdr3_aa: CASSLGTVGSFEQYF; cdr3_nt: TGCGCCAGCAGCTTGGGGACAGTGGGAAGTTTTGAGCAGTACTTC
j_call: TRBJ1-1; v_call: TRBV4-3; clone_size: once; d_call: -; cdr3_length: 13; cdr3_aa: CASSQHPQAEAFF; cdr3_nt: TGCGCCAGCAGCCAACACCCCCAGGCTGAAGCTTTCTTT
j_call: TRBJ1-6; v_call: TRBV4-3; clone_size: -; d_call: TRBD1; cdr3_length: 15; cdr3_aa: CASSHAGTGGRPLHF; cdr3_nt: TGCGCCAGTAGCCATGCCGGGACAGGGGGTCGGCCCCTCCACTTT
j_call: TRBJ1-4; v_call: TRBV7-9; clone_size: -; d_call: TRBD1; cdr3_length: 15; cdr3_aa: CASSKPTGGNEKLFF; cdr3_nt: TGTGCCAGCAGCAAACCGACAGGGGGTAATGAAAAACTGTTTTTT
j_call: TRBJ1-1; v_call: TRBV7-9; clone_size: -; d_call: -; cdr3_length: 13; cdr3_aa: CASRLGAATEAFF; cdr3_nt: TGTGCCAGCCGCTTAGGGGCCGCCACTGAAGCTTTCTTT
j_call: TRBJ1-6; v_call: TRBV6-5; clone_size: -; d_call: TRBD1; cdr3_length: 14; cdr3_aa: CASSGQGASSPLHF; cdr3_nt: TGTGCCAGCAGCGGACAGGGGGCAAGTTCACCCCTCCACTTT
j_call: TRBJ1-3; v_call: TRBV7-2; clone_size: -; d_call: -; cdr3_length: 14; cdr3_aa: CASKSGTPGNTIYF; cdr3_nt: TGTGCCAGCAAATCCGGGACCCCTGGAAACACCATATATTTT
j_call: TRBJ1-2; v_call: TRBV12-3/TRBV12-4; clone_size: -; d_call: TRBD1; cdr3_length: 13; cdr3_aa: CASSRGQFDGYTF; cdr3_nt: TGTGCCAGCAGTCGGGGACAGTTCGATGGCTACACCTTC
j_call: TRBJ2-3; v_call: TRBV11-2; clone_size: -; d_call: -; cdr3_length: 15; cdr3_aa: CASSLDLGRTDTQYF; cdr3_nt: TGTGCCAGCAGCTTAGATCTAGGGCGGACAGATACGCAGTATTTT
j_call: TRBJ1-2; v_call: TRBV6-5; clone_size: -; d_call: -; cdr3_length: 12; cdr3_aa: CASTQGSYGYTF; cdr3_nt: TGTGCCAGCACCCAGGGTAGCTATGGCTACACCTTC
j_call: TRBJ1-5; v_call: TRBV19; clone_size: -; d_call: -; cdr3_length: 13; cdr3_aa: CGGGRDGNQPQHF; cdr3_nt: TGTGGGGGGGGACGGGACGGCAATCAGCCCCAGCATTTT
j_call: TRBJ1-3; v_call: TRBV5-5; clone_size: -; d_call: -; cdr3_length: 15; cdr3_aa: CASSLDPTSGNTIYF; cdr3_nt: TGTGCCAGCAGCTTGGATCCAACTTCTGGAAACACCATATATTTT
j_call: TRBJ1-2; v_call: TRBV7-2; clone_size: -; d_call: TRBD1; cdr3_length: 14; cdr3_aa: CASSPGQVPYGYTF; cdr3_nt: TGTGCCAGCAGCCCCGGACAGGTCCCCTATGGCTACACCTTC
j_call: TRBJ1-3; v_call: TRBV28; clone_size: -; d_call: TRBD1; cdr3_length: 13; cdr3_aa: CASSQGERNTIYF; cdr3_nt: TGTGCCAGCAGTCAGGGGGAAAGGAACACCATATATTTT